Included here is one TCR beta chain sequence, with context. In the source study's methods: For nucleated cells, counts were estimated from reference gene primer amplification. TCRdb keeps only in-frame clones here, not all; method: immunoSEQ multiplex PCR. V and J calls and clone size follow that table, whereas D and trimming were derived from the DNA. The data contain approximately 200,000 clones, about nine tenths of them seen just once; the ten biggest clones take up around 2.8%. Per the germline V gene, CDR1 is LGHNA and CDR2 is YSLEER. V was cut by 3 bases and J by 5 bases, with 10 bases left in between. This CDR3 is built from 14 residues. The sample originates from a study of blood T cell repertoires in COVID-19. Study information: COVID-19 samples collected from the United States, Italy and Spain covered acute and convalescent phases. T cells, B-cell-depleted T cells, or PBMCs provided the cDNA or gDNA that served as material.

The clonotype comes from a woman between 55 and 75 years old with acute or convalescent COVID-19. Input material: peripheral blood. V gene TRBV4-3 combines with J gene TRBJ1-4; D ambiguous. CDR3 in amino acids: CASSQRLQNEKLFF. The CDR3 DNA reads TGCGCCAGCAGCCAGAGACTCCAGAATGAAAAACTGTTTTTT.